A single sample is the source of the 27 T cell receptor beta chains below, sequenced in a study of CD8 T cells in ankylosing spondylitis. No antigens are known for them. General study results and limits: Ankylosing spondylitis blood appeared to be characterized by a TCR beta motif of under 10 highly homologous variants.

Each CDR3 protein is one row after TCRdb ran MiXCR on the 5' RACE reads. The sample contains about 700,000 distinct CDR3 sequences, 15% to 20% of which appear only once. Sequenced: blood, either unsorted or a sorted T cell fraction (not recorded which). The receptors shown here come from a male donor with ankylosing spondylitis.

This clonotype was seen only a few times. The V call is TRBV20-1, the J call TRBJ2-5; the D gene is possibly TRBD1 (7 bases). V was shortened by 3 bases and J by 5 bases, with 31 bases between the two germline ends. Per the germline V gene, CDR1 is DFQATT and CDR2 is SNEGSKA (reference sequence). This CDR3 is built from 19 residues. CDR3 coding DNA: TGCAGTGCTAGGGAAGGGGGCCCGGGGAGGCGACAACCCCAGGAGACCCAGTACTTC. Its protein product is CSAREGGPGRRQPQETQYF.

In this sample, this clonotype turned up a few times. The J gene is TRBJ1-1, the V gene TRBV20-1; D not resolved. CDR1 is DFQATT, CDR2 SNEGSKA, per germline (reference sequence). The CDR3 has 14 residues. Trimming shortened V by 2 bases and J by 0 bases, and 10 bases separated the two germline ends. CDR3: CSARSVGLNTEAFF. CDR3 DNA: TGCAGTGCTAGATCAGTGGGTTTGAACACTGAAGCTTTCTTT.

This clonotype was counted between two and nine times. The V and J genes are TRBV5-1 and TRBJ2-5; 9 bases are shared with TRBD2. The J segment lost 2 bases and the V segment lost 1 base, leaving 3 bases of the junction unmatched. The germline V gene has CDR1 SGHRS and CDR2 YFSETQ. CDR3 size: 15 residues. The CDR3 loop is CASSLPSGDQETQYF. CDR3 coding DNA: TGCGCCAGCAGCTTGCCTAGCGGGGATCAAGAGACCCAGTACTTC.

The chain has TRBV28 and TRBJ1-5; TRBD1 matches 11 bases. Germline V gene lookup returns CDR1 MDHEN and CDR2 SYDVKM. The CDR3 has 14 amino acids. V lost 6 bases and J lost 6; bases outside the gene matches: 4. The CDR3 coding sequence is TGTGCCAGCAGGGGACAGGGGGGGCCTCAGCCCCAGCATTTT. Translating it yields CASRGQGGPQPQHF.

This clonotype appeared a few times. The chain carries TRBV5-5 and TRBJ1-1, with D hard to call. Between the trimmed V and J ends, which lost 0 bases and 1 base, there was a span of 10 bases. The CDR3 contains 15 residues. Germline V CDR1 and CDR2: SGHKS, YYEKEE (reference sequence). For the CDR3, the DNA is TGTGCCAGCAGCTTGGTGCGGCACCCGAACACTGAAGCTTTCTTT. Translated: CASSLVRHPNTEAFF.

This clonotype was observed a few times. The chain carries TRBV4-2 and TRBJ2-3, with 13 bases fitting TRBD2. The CDR3 totals 19 residues. Germline V gives CDR1 LGHNA, CDR2 YNFKEQ. J gave up 6 bases and V 1 base, and 13 bases lay outside the gene matches. The CDR3: CASSQVPVTSGGIADTQYF. The CDR3 DNA reads TGTGCCAGCAGCCAAGTGCCTGTGACTAGCGGGGGGATAGCTGATACGCAGTATTTT.

This clonotype was detected only a few times. The chain joins TRBV20-1 to TRBJ2-1; D might be TRBD1 (6 bases). The V gene's germline CDR1 is DFQATT and CDR2 SNEGSKA (reference sequence). This CDR3 has 14 residues. Trimming stripped 1 base from V and 6 bases from J, with 13 bases between. CDR3 DNA sequence: TGCAGTGCTAGAGTTACAGGGATTCGCAATGAGCAGTTCTTC. Translating it yields CSARVTGIRNEQFF.

In this sample, this clonotype turned up a few times. The CDR3 DNA sequence: TGTGCCAGCAGTACAGACAGGGGACACACTGAAGCTTTCTTT. It translates to CASSTDRGHTEAFF. The V and J genes are TRBV27 and TRBJ1-1; 8 bases are shared with TRBD1. Trimming cost V 5 bases and J 3 bases; bases outside gene matches: 5. Per germline, CDR1 MNHEY and CDR2 SMNVEV (reference sequence). This CDR3 region has 14 residues.

The gene calls are TRBV25-1 and TRBJ2-7, with a tentative D call TRBD1 (5 bases). The CDR3 totals 15 residues. Trimming removed 1 base at V and 3 bases at J, with 13 bases between. CDR1 is MGHDK and CDR2 is SYGVNS in the germline V gene. The CDR3 DNA sequence: TGTGCCAGCAGTGAATGGGGCAGGGAAGACTACGAGCAGTACTTC. This sequence encodes CASSEWGREDYEQYF.

The rearrangement uses TRBV12-3 or TRBV12-4 and TRBJ2-2; 12 bases align to TRBD1. The V segment lost 6 bases and the J segment 7 bases; nucleotides outside the gene matches: 6. The CDR3 covers 15 residues. CDR3 loop: CASSIGTGGIGELFF. The CDR3 DNA is TGTGCCAGCAGCATCGGGACAGGGGGCATCGGGGAGCTGTTTTTT.

This clonotype showed up just a few times. The chain recombines TRBV28 with TRBJ1-1; tentatively, D is TRBD1 (6 bases). The V and J ends lost 4 bases and 4 bases respectively, with 13 bases between them. This CDR3 is 14 amino acids long. Germline CDR1 MDHEN, CDR2 SYDVKM. The CDR3 loop reads CASSSRGGLTEAFF. The CDR3 DNA is TGTGCCAGCAGTTCGAGGGGGGGCCTCACTGAAGCTTTCTTT.

This clonotype has only a few counts. V and J are TRBV6-1 and TRBJ1-5; D gene ambiguous. The CDR3 extends over 15 amino acids. Per germline, CDR1 MNHNS and CDR2 SASEGT. V gave up 7 bases and J gave up 4 bases, with 17 bases separating them. The DNA for the CDR3 is TGTGCCAGCACTAAAAGTTCTGGGGTAAATCAGCCCCAGCATTTT. This translates into CASTKSSGVNQPQHF.

This clonotype was seen only a few times. The V and J genes are TRBV7-8 and TRBJ2-7; a possible D gene is TRBD1 (8 bases). Germline V gene data show CDR1 as SGHVS and CDR2 as FQNEAQ. V lost 6 bases, J lost 4 bases, and 22 bases lay in between. The CDR3 length is 16 residues. The CDR3 spells CASRPQGGPYRYEQYF. DNA for the CDR3: TGTGCCAGCAGGCCACAGGGGGGGCCATATAGGTACGAGCAGTACTTC.

In its sample, this clonotype was seen a few times. V and J are TRBV12-3 or TRBV12-4 and TRBJ1-5; perhaps TRBD1 as D (6 bases). V was cut by 3 bases and J by 6 bases, with 15 bases left in between. CDR3 size: 15 residues. In DNA, the CDR3 is TGTGCCAGCAGTTTTCTCACAGGGTGGATTCAGCCCCAGCATTTT. It codes for CASSFLTGWIQPQHF.

This rearrangement joins TRBV6-5 to TRBJ1-1; no firm D call. CDR1 and CDR2 from the germline V gene are MNHEY and SVGAGI. The V gene lost 0 bases and the J gene lost 1 base, with 9 bases spanning the gap. This CDR3 has 15 residues. The CDR3 DNA is TGTGCCAGCAGTTACTCAGGGATTGGGAACACTGAAGCTTTCTTT. Translation gives CASSYSGIGNTEAFF.

The chain couples TRBV29-1 to TRBJ1-1, with TRBD1 as a possible D gene (6 bases). The germline CDR1 and CDR2 sequences are SQVTM and ANQGSEA. CDR3 size: 14 residues. Deletions cut 7 bases from V and 6 bases from J, with 21 bases between. The CDR3 sequence is CSAHRVVGMAEAFF. The CDR3 DNA is TGCAGCGCTCACAGGGTAGTGGGAATGGCTGAAGCTTTCTTT.

This clonotype was seen repeatedly, ten times or more. V is TRBV20-1 and J is TRBJ2-7; perhaps TRBD2 as D (5 bases). The germline V gene has CDR1 DFQATT and CDR2 SNEGSKA (reference sequence). V gave up 5 bases and J gave up 0 bases, with 17 bases separating them. There are 15 residues in the CDR3. The CDR3 is CSAADGLQSSYEQYF. In nucleotides, the CDR3 is TGCAGTGCTGCCGATGGACTCCAAAGCTCCTACGAGCAGTACTTC.

In this sample, this clonotype turned up a few times. Germline and junction disagree at one end, which may indicate a read error. The V gene is TRBV29-1, the J gene TRBJ1-4; D gene ambiguous. Germline lookup yields CDR1 SQVTM and CDR2 ANQGSEA. The CDR3 totals 13 residues. CDR3 sequence reads: CSAGSGSNEKLVF. As DNA, the CDR3 is TGCAGCGCCGGGTCGGGTTCTAATGAAAAACTGGTTTTT.

This chain connects TRBV20-1 to TRBJ2-7; 8 bases are a match to TRBD2. This CDR3 is 17 amino acids long. J gave up 1 base and V 0 bases, and 11 bases lay outside the gene matches. Per germline, CDR1 DFQATT and CDR2 SNEGSKA (reference sequence). CDR3 nucleotides: TGCAGTGCTAGAGATGTGGAAAGGCGGGAGGTATCCTACGAGCAGTACTTC. Translating gives CSARDVERREVSYEQYF.

The chain joins TRBV14 to TRBJ2-7; possibly TRBD1 for D (5 bases). V was cut by 4 bases and J by 1 base, with 14 bases left in between. Germline loops: CDR1 SGHDN, CDR2 FVKESK. CDR3 length: 15 residues. CDR3 sequence reads: CASSREKGPSYEQYF. The CDR3 region has the DNA TGTGCCAGCAGCCGCGAAAAGGGGCCTTCCTACGAGCAGTACTTC.

This clonotype was counted a few times. The chain links TRBV29-1 to TRBJ2-7, with 9 positions matching TRBD1. V was pared by 7 bases and J by 3 bases, with 7 bases of the junction left unmatched. CDR3 length equals 13 residues. Germline loops: CDR1 SQVTM, CDR2 ANQGSEA. CDR3 in amino acids: CSARQGDYYEQYF. The CDR3 DNA follows: TGCAGCGCAAGACAGGGGGACTACTACGAGCAGTACTTC.

The chain employs TRBV3-1 and TRBJ1-1; 7 bases are a match to TRBD1. Germline assignment: CDR1 LGHDT and CDR2 YNNKEL (reference sequence). The J segment lost 1 base and the V segment lost 4 bases, leaving 6 bases of the junction unmatched. CDR3 length: 15 residues. The CDR3 DNA follows: TGTGCCAGCAGCCCGATCGGACAGGAGAACACTGAAGCTTTCTTT. Protein product: CASSPIGQENTEAFF.

The chain joins TRBV2 to TRBJ2-5; 13 positions agree with TRBD2. This CDR3 has 16 residues. Germline-derived CDR1 and CDR2 are SNHLY and FYNNEI. V trimming: 7 bases; J trimming: 7 bases; junction bases outside the gene matches: 12. The CDR3 protein is CASIATSGGTTATQYF. The CDR3 nucleotides read TGTGCCAGCATTGCGACTAGCGGGGGGACTACCGCGACCCAGTACTTC.

This clonotype showed up many times. The chain combines TRBV12-3 or TRBV12-4 with TRBJ1-1; no reliable D call. The CDR3 consists of 16 residues. The ends were cut back, 3 bases at V and 1 base at J, with 15 bases in the middle. The CDR3 protein is CASSLRREKKNTEAFF. The CDR3 DNA follows: TGTGCCAGCAGTTTGAGGAGAGAAAAAAAGAACACTGAAGCTTTCTTT.

The chain recombines TRBV29-1 with TRBJ2-3, with 7 bases that match TRBD2. J gave up 2 bases and V 3 bases, and 8 bases lay outside the gene matches. Germline V gives CDR1 SQVTM, CDR2 ANQGSEA. The CDR3 has 15 amino acids. DNA of the CDR3: TGCAGCGTTGACCAACTAGCGAATTACACAGATACGCAGTATTTT. Protein sequence: CSVDQLANYTDTQYF.

This clonotype was seen only a few times. The rearrangement uses TRBV12-3 or TRBV12-4 and TRBJ2-7, with 10 bases lining up with TRBD2. V dropped 3 bases and J dropped 2; count of bases not matched to a gene: 10. The CDR3 length is 17 residues. CDR3 bases: TGTGCCAGCAGTTTGAGGTACGGGACTAGCGAGACCTACGAGCAGTACTTC. This codes for CASSLRYGTSETYEQYF.

Only one count was recorded for this clonotype. V gene TRBV2 combines with J gene TRBJ2-1, with TRBD2 matching over 7 bases. The germline CDR1 and CDR2 sequences are SNHLY and FYNNEI. The CDR3 length is 16 residues. The V segment lost 3 bases and the J segment 7 bases; nucleotides outside the gene matches: 12. The CDR3 DNA reads as TGTGCCAGCAGTGATCCGGGGGGTATGGGGTGGAATGAGCAGTTCTTC. Translating it yields CASSDPGGMGWNEQFF.